These T cell receptor beta chains were read from a single sample in a study of human T cells and chemical hapten exposure. Each CDR3 protein gets one entry after TCRdb re-called the RACE reads with MiXCR. Of 300,000 to 450,000 distinct CDR3 sequences listed, over 5% are singletons. Sequences were derived from whole blood, sampled in connection with sensitization to the hapten diphenylcyclopropenone (DPC). The receptors shown here come from a woman aged 18-29 years with alopecia areata. Some clones in this sample may be carry-over from other donors' samples. Both conserved end residues are part of each CDR3. D genes are given only for firm matches. Clone size appears in some rows only: once, few, many, or a class for an expanded clone.

d_call clone_size j_call v_call cdr3_aa cdr3_nt
NA NA TRBJ1-1 TRBV2 CASGNRADTEAFF TGTGCCAGCGGGAACAGGGCTGATACTGAAGCTTTCTTT
TRBD1 few TRBJ1-6 TRBV7-2 CASSPSLVSGQTFSYNSPLHF TGTGCCAGCAGCCCCAGCCTCGTCTCGGGACAGACCTTCTCCTATAATTCACCCCTCCACTTT
TRBD2 few TRBJ2-3 TRBV20-1 CSASQLAGVTDTQYF TGCAGTGCTAGCCAACTAGCGGGGGTCACAGATACGCAGTATTTT
NA NA TRBJ1-5 TRBV7-2 CASSLHPSVGEPQHF TGTGCCAGCAGCTTACATCCCTCCGTGGGTGAGCCCCAGCATTTT
NA many TRBJ1-1 TRBV28 CASSFRAGGAFF TGTGCCAGCAGTTTCCGGGCCGGTGGAGCTTTCTTT
NA few TRBJ2-7 TRBV27 CASSLWGQGHEQYF TGTGCCAGCAGTTTATGGGGACAAGGGCACGAGCAGTACTTC
NA few TRBJ1-3 TRBV11-2 CASRDFRAGNTIYF TGTGCCAGCAGGGACTTCAGGGCTGGAAACACCATATATTTT
NA many TRBJ1-3 TRBV3-1 CASSQRRVSFSGNTIYF TGTGCCAGCAGCCAACGTCGGGTTTCCTTCTCTGGAAACACCATATATTTT
TRBD1 few TRBJ1-2 TRBV28 CASSVSPRQGFYGYTF TGTGCCAGCAGTGTAAGCCCGAGACAGGGATTCTATGGCTACACCTTC
NA NA TRBJ2-7 TRBV20-1 CSARVESSYEQYF TGCAGTGCTAGGGTCGAATCCTCCTACGAGCAGTACTTC
TRBD2 few TRBJ2-7 TRBV3-1 CASRKAGAGYEQYF TGTGCCAGCAGAAAAGCGGGGGCCGGCTACGAGCAGTACTTC
NA NA TRBJ2-2 TRBV28 CASSLLGELFF TGTGCCAGCAGCCTTCTCGGGGAGCTGTTTTTT
TRBD1 many TRBJ2-1 TRBV5-6 CASSLEGAHEQFF TGTGCCAGCAGCTTGGAGGGGGCCCATGAGCAGTTCTTC
NA NA TRBJ1-4 TRBV4-3 CASSPHEDEKLFF TGCGCCAGCAGCCCTCATGAAGATGAAAAACTGTTTTTT
NA many TRBJ2-3 TRBV6-5 CASSYLRYDGESTDTQYF TGTGCCAGCAGTTACCTCCGATATGACGGTGAAAGCACAGATACGCAGTATTTT
NA many TRBJ2-1 TRBV4-3 CASSQDQGDEVKDEQFF TGCGCCAGCAGCCAAGATCAAGGGGACGAAGTAAAAGATGAGCAGTTCTTC
TRBD1 few TRBJ1-2 TRBV12-3/TRBV12-4 CASSLRGQVYGYTF TGTGCCAGCAGCCTCCGCGGACAGGTCTATGGCTACACCTTC
TRBD2 many TRBJ2-3 TRBV25-1 CASSARVLAEEDTQYF TGTGCCAGCAGCGCCCGAGTACTAGCGGAGGAAGATACGCAGTATTTT
TRBD1 many TRBJ2-3 TRBV12-5 CASGLGDRDSDTQYF TGTGCTAGTGGTTTGGGGGACAGGGACTCAGATACGCAGTATTTT
NA few TRBJ2-5 TRBV5-1 CASSQGIETQYF TGCGCCAGCAGCCAGGGGATCGAGACCCAGTACTTC
NA few TRBJ2-3 TRBV7-2 CASSTRSGGISDTQYF TGTGCCAGCAGCACCCGGTCGGGGGGCATCTCAGATACGCAGTATTTT
NA NA TRBJ1-1 TRBV15 CATRMEGGTEAFF TGTGCCACCAGAATGGAGGGCGGAACTGAAGCTTTCTTT
NA many TRBJ2-6 TRBV5-6 CASSLIDDNGLSGANVLTF TGTGCCAGCAGCTTAATTGACGATAATGGACTCTCTGGGGCCAACGTCCTGACTTTC
NA NA TRBJ1-2 TRBV4-1 CASSQEAPGHYGYTF TGCGCCAGCAGCCAAGAGGCTCCAGGGCACTATGGCTACACCTTC
TRBD1 many TRBJ1-1 TRBV12-3/TRBV12-4 CASSFFHGTAGTEAFF TGTGCCAGCAGTTTTTTTCATGGGACAGCTGGCACTGAAGCTTTCTTT
TRBD2 few TRBJ2-5 TRBV12-3/TRBV12-4 CASSVAGAQETQYF TGTGCCAGCAGCGTAGCGGGGGCTCAAGAGACCCAGTACTTC
TRBD2 few TRBJ2-4 TRBV3-1 CASSQDRLAGGNIQYF TGTGCCAGCAGCCAAGACAGACTAGCGGGGGGAAACATTCAGTACTTC
NA NA TRBJ2-7 TRBV18 CASSPPAGRSYEQYF TGTGCCAGCTCACCACCGGCCGGACGCTCCTACGAGCAGTACTTC
TRBD1 NA TRBJ1-1 TRBV4-1 CASSQLQGANTEAFF TGCGCCAGCAGCCAGCTACAGGGGGCAAACACTGAAGCTTTCTTT
NA many TRBJ2-3 TRBV6-2/TRBV6-3 CASSYFSGSTDTQYF TGTGCCAGCAGTTACTTTTCCGGAAGCACAGATACGCAGTATTTT
TRBD1 NA TRBJ2-1 TRBV6-6 CASSYSGDSQFF TGTGCCAGCAGTTACTCAGGGGACAGTCAGTTCTTC
NA NA TRBJ2-5 TRBV5-1 CASSFGGVETQYF TGCGCCAGCAGCTTCGGGGGTGTGGAGACCCAGTACTTC
TRBD2 few TRBJ2-7 TRBV6-5 CASSYREAGGYEQYF TGTGCCAGCAGTTACCGAGAAGCGGGGGGTTACGAGCAGTACTTC
TRBD1 NA TRBJ1-4 TRBV24-1 CATSDLMDRENEKLFF TGTGCCACCAGTGATTTGATGGACAGGGAAAATGAAAAACTGTTTTTT
NA few TRBJ1-4 TRBV6-6 CASSLEFLGEKLFF TGTGCCAGCAGTTTGGAGTTCCTGGGTGAAAAACTGTTTTTT
NA many TRBJ2-3 TRBV6-2/TRBV6-3 CASSTLTDTQYF TGTGCCAGCAGTACCCTCACAGATACGCAGTATTTT
TRBD2 NA TRBJ2-1 TRBV7-3 CASSSFSGGPYNEQFF TGTGCCAGCAGCTCGTTTAGCGGGGGCCCCTACAATGAGCAGTTCTTC
NA few TRBJ2-1 TRBV3-1 CASSQGSSLGVEQFF TGTGCCAGCAGCCAAGGTTCTAGTCTGGGCGTTGAGCAGTTCTTC
TRBD1 NA TRBJ2-1 TRBV16 CASSPRTGNMEQFF TGTGCCAGCAGCCCTCGGACAGGGAATATGGAGCAGTTCTTC
NA many TRBJ1-5 TRBV6-5 CASSYKGGGTQPQHF TGTGCCAGCAGTTACAAAGGTGGAGGGACTCAGCCCCAGCATTTT